Presented here are 6 T cell receptor beta chains from one specimen sequenced in a study of blood T cell repertoires in COVID-19. The data were produced by immunoSEQ multiplex PCR, yet TCRdb's version contains in-frame clones alone and is incomplete. The table shows around 140,000 clones, with 88% occurring only once. Sequencing was carried out using peripheral blood. The origin of the receptors is a man between 65 and 85 years old with acute or convalescent COVID-19.

The chain links TRBV6-5 to TRBJ2-7, with 8 bases matching TRBD1. CDR3 size: 15 residues. Germline-derived CDR1 and CDR2 are MNHEY and SVGAGI. The ends lost 4 bases at V and 2 bases at J; junction bases unmatched: 7. Here the CDR3 reads CASSLGRTGTYEQYF. The CDR3 bases are TGTGCCAGCAGTTTAGGGCGGACAGGGACCTACGAGCAGTACTTC.

This chain connects TRBV19 to TRBJ2-5, with 8 nucleotides matching TRBD1. Germline CDR1 reads LNHDA; CDR2 reads SQIVND (reference sequence). Unmatched junction bases numbered 11, after V lost 6 bases and J lost 5 bases. The CDR3 length is 15 residues. The CDR3 coding sequence is TGTGCCAGTAGGAGAGGGGCAGGGGGCGGTGAGACCCAGTACTTC. It specifies CASRRGAGGGETQYF.

The chain combines TRBV2 with TRBJ1-6; 8 nucleotides align to TRBD1. CDR1 SNHLY and CDR2 FYNNEI come from the germline V gene. The CDR3 has 15 residues. V gave up 6 bases and J gave up 5 bases; unmatched junction bases: 6. CDR3 protein: CASRVGQGDNSPLHF. CDR3 coding DNA: TGTGCCAGCAGGGTCGGACAGGGTGATAATTCACCCCTCCACTTT.

This clone was counted at least ten times. J is TRBJ1-5 and V is TRBV6-6, with D uncertain. Per the germline V gene, CDR1 is MNHNY and CDR2 is SVGAGI (reference sequence). The CDR3 consists of 14 residues. V lost 5 bases, J lost 3 bases, and 11 bases lay in between. The CDR3 DNA follows: TGTGCCAGCAGTCCTAGACCGTTCAATCAGCCCCAGCATTTT. Protein sequence: CASSPRPFNQPQHF.

The chain is built from TRBV5-1 and TRBJ2-2, with a weak D call TRBD2 (6 bases). V gave up 0 bases and J gave up 6 bases, with 15 bases separating them. The CDR3 totals 16 residues. Germline V gives CDR1 SGHRS, CDR2 YFSETQ. CDR3 residues: CASSLGSGGSAGELFF. CDR3 nucleotides: TGCGCCAGCAGCTTGGGAAGCGGAGGGTCCGCCGGGGAGCTGTTTTTT.

The gene calls are TRBV7-9 and TRBJ2-6, with 8 bases fitting TRBD2. V was clipped by 5 bases and J by 1 base; unmatched bases: 10. The CDR3 totals 18 residues. Germline V CDR1 and CDR2: SEHNR, FQNEAQ (reference sequence). The CDR3 DNA is TGTGCCAGCAGCGACCCGGGAGGGGCCTTATCTGGGGCCAACGTCCTGACTTTC. It is translated as CASSDPGGALSGANVLTF.